This T cell receptor (beta chain) came from a study of blood T cell repertoires in COVID-19. The method was immunoSEQ multiplex PCR; TCRdb's version includes in-frame clones alone and lacks a portion of them. In the table there are about 59,000 clones, approximately 80% of which are singletons. V was cut by 3 bases and J by 1 base, with 6 bases left in between. This CDR3 has 13 residues. Germline CDR1 is SEHNR and CDR2 is FQNEAQ (reference sequence). The TCR sequence derives from a man aged 55 to 69 with acute or convalescent COVID-19. Input material: peripheral blood. V usage is TRBV7-9 and J usage is TRBJ1-1; no firm D call. CDR3 amino acids: CASSFTQNTEAFF. The DNA for the CDR3 is TGTGCCAGCAGCTTCACACAGAACACTGAAGCTTTCTTT.